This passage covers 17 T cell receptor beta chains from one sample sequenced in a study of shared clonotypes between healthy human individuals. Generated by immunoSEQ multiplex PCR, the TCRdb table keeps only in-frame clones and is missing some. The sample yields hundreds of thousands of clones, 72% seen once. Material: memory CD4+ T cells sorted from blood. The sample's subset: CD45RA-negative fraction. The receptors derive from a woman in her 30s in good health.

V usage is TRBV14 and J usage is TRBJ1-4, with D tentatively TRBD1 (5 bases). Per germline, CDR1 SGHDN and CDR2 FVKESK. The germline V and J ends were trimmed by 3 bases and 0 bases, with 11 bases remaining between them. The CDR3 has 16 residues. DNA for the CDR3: TGTGCCAGCAGCCAGGGGGACCGAACAACTAATGAAAAACTGTTTTTT. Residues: CASSQGDRTTNEKLFF.

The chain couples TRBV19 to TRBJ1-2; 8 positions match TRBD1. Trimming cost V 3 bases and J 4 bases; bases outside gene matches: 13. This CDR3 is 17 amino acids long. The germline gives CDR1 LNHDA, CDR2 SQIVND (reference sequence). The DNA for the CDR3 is TGTGCCAGTAGTATTGCCAGGGGGCAGTTCGGAATCTATGGCTACACCTTC. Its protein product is CASSIARGQFGIYGYTF.

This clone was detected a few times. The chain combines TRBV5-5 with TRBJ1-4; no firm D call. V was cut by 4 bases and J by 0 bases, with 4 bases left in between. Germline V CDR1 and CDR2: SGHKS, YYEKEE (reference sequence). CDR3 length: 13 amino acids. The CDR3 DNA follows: TGTGCCAGCAGCATTCCAACTAATGAAAAACTGTTTTTT. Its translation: CASSIPTNEKLFF.

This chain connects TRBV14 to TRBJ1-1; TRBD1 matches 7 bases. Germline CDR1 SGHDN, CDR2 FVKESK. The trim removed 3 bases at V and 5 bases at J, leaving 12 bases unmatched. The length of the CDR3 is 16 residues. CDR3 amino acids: CASSQGRNRGKTEAFF. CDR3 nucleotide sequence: TGTGCCAGCAGCCAGGGTCGCAACAGGGGAAAAACTGAAGCTTTCTTT.

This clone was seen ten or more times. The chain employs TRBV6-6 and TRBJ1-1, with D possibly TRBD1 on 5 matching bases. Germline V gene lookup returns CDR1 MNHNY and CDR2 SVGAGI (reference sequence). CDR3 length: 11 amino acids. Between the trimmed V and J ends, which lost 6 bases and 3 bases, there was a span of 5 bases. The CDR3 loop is CASSRDTEAFF. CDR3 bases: TGTGCCAGCAGCAGGGACACTGAAGCTTTCTTT.

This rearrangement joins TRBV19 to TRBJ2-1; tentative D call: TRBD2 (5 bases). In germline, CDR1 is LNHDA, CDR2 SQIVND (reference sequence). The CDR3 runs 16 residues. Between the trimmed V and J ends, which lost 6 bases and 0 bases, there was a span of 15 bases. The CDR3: CASRDMRASSYNEQFF. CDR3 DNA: TGTGCCAGTAGGGATATGCGGGCTAGCTCCTACAATGAGCAGTTCTTC.

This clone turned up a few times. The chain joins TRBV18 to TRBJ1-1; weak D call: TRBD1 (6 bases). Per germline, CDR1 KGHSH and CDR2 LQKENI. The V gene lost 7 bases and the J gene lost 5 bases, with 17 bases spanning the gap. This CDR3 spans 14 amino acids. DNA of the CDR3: TGTGCCAGCTGCCCCAGGGGCGACTATACTGAAGCTTTCTTT. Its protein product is CASCPRGDYTEAFF.

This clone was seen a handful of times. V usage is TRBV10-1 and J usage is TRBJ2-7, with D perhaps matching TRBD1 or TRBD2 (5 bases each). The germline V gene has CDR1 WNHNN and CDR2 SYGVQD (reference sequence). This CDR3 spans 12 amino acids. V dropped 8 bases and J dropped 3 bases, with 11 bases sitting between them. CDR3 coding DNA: TGCGCCAGCTCGGGACCCAACTACGAGCAGTACTTC. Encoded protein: CASSGPNYEQYF.

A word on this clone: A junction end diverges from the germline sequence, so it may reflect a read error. CDR3 protein: CASSSSGLALHF. The CDR3 DNA follows: TGTGCCAGCAGCTCATCCGGACTAGCGTTACACTTC. The genes are TRBV7-9 and TRBJ2-7; 9 positions match TRBD2. The V gene's germline CDR1 is SEHNR and CDR2 FQNEAQ (reference sequence). The CDR3 extends over 12 amino acids.

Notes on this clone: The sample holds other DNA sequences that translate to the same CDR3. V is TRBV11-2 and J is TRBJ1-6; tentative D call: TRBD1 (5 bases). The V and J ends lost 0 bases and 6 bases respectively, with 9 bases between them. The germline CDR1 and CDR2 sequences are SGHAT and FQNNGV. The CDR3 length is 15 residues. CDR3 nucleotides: TGTGCCAGCAGCTTAGATCAGGGACCTAATTCACCCCTCCACTTT. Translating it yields CASSLDQGPNSPLHF.

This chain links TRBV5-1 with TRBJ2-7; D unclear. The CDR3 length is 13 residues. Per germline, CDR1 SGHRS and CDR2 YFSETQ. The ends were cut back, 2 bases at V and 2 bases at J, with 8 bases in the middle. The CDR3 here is CASSLQETYEQYF. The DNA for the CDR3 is TGCGCCAGCAGCTTACAAGAAACCTACGAGCAGTACTTC.

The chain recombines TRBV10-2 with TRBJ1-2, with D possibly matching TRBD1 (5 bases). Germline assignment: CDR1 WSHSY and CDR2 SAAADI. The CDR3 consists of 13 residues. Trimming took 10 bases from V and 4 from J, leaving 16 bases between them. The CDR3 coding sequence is TGCGCCACCACCCGGGGGGTCGGCTATGGCTACACCTTC. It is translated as CATTRGVGYGYTF.

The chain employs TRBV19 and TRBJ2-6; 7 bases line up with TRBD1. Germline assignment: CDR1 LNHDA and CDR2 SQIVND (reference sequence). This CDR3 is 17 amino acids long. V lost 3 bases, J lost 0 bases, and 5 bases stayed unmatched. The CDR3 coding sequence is TGTGCCAGTAGTATGAACAGGGGTAGCTCTGGGGCCAACGTCCTGACTTTC. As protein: CASSMNRGSSGANVLTF.

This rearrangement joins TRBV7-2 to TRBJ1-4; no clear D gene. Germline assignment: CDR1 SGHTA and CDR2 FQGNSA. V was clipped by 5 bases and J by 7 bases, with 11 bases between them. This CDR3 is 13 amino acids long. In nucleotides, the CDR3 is TGTGCCAGCAGCCAAAGGATGTTTGAAAAACTGTTTTTT. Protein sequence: CASSQRMFEKLFF.

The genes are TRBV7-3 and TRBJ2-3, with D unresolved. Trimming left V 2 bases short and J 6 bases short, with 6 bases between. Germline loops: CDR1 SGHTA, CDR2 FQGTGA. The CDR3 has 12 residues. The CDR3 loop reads CASSLYGDTQYF. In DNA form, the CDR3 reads TGTGCCAGCAGCTTATACGGGGATACGCAGTATTTT.

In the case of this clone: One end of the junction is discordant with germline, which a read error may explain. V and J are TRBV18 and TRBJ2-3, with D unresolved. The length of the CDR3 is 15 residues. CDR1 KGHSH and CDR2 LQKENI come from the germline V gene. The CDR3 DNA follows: TGTGCCAGCTCACCACCTGGGCGAGACCGATCTGTTCGGTTCTTT. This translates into CASSPPGRDRSVRFF. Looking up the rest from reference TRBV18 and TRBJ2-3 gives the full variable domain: NAGVMQNPRHLVRRRGQEARLRCSPMKGHSHVYWYRQLPEEGLKFMVYLQKENIIDESGMPKERFSAEFPKEGPSILRIQQVVRGDSAAYFCASSPPGRDRSVRFFGPGTRLTVL.

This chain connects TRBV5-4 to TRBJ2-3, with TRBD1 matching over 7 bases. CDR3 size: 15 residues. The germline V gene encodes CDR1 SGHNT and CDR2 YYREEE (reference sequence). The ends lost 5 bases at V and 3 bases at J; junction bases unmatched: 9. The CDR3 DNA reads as TGTGCCAGCAGGTTTAGGACAGGACCGACAGATACGCAGTATTTT. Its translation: CASRFRTGPTDTQYF.